This record looks at one TCR beta chain sequence and its context. Its antigen is unidentified. This sample was included in a study of radiation and T cells in renal cell carcinoma. Across the study: Nephrectomy followed 15 Gy stereotactic body radiation by 4 weeks. General observations from the study: Without pretreatment biopsies, baseline tumor clonotype presence was undetermined.

Time point reported: baseline pretreatment blood. Treatment indicated: 15 Gy SBRT to primary tumor, nephrectomy 4 weeks later. CDR1 SGDLS and CDR2 YYNGEE come from the germline V gene. The J segment lost 3 bases and the V segment lost 4 bases, leaving 9 bases of the junction unmatched. This CDR3 spans 15 amino acids. This table comes from immunoSEQ multiplex PCR, and its TCRdb copy is limited to in-frame clones, with some not included. Of around 140,000 clones listed, around 90% are singletons. The chain couples TRBV9 to TRBJ2-7; TRBD1 matches at 8 bases. Sequences were derived from blood, sampled from a patient whose treatment included radiotherapy and nephrectomy. This clonotype was obtained from a woman between 65 and 79 years old with renal cell carcinoma. The CDR3 loop is CASSTGQGESYEQYF. The CDR3 nucleotides read TGTGCCAGCAGCACCGGACAGGGCGAGAGCTACGAGCAGTACTTC.